What follows are 2 T cell receptor beta chains derived from one specimen sequenced in a study of T cell repertoires in cytomegalovirus infection. Each CDR3 protein gets one entry after TCRdb re-called the reads with MiXCR. The sample carries more than 400,000 distinct CDR3 sequences, less than 30% recorded once. The sample was PBMCs. Source of these receptors: a human donor in good health (CMV status not recorded). Some clones in this sample may be carry-over from other donors' samples.

This clonotype was observed at least ten times. The chain joins TRBV7-2 to TRBJ2-5; D might be TRBD2 (6 bases). The CDR3 contains 15 residues. Germline CDR1 and CDR2: SGHTA and FQGNSA. Trimming pared 5 bases from V and 5 bases from J, leaving 18 bases between. The CDR3 spells CASSEQAGRLETQYF. CDR3 coding DNA: TGTGCCAGCAGCGAACAGGCAGGGAGGCTGGAGACCCAGTACTTC. The full variable domain, with the rest looked up from reference TRBV7-2 and TRBJ2-5, is GAGVSQSPSNKVTEKGKDVELRCDPISGHTALYWYRQSLGQGLEFLIYFQGNSAPDKSGLPSDRFSAERTGGSVSTLTIQRTQQEDSAVYLCASSEQAGRLETQYFGPGTRLLVL.

This clonotype was detected ten times or more. The chain is built from TRBV20-1 and TRBJ1-5; D might be TRBD1 (5 bases). The V gene lost 4 bases and the J gene lost 0 bases, with 13 bases spanning the gap. Germline V CDR1 and CDR2: DFQATT, SNEGSKA (reference sequence). This CDR3 has 15 residues. The CDR3 bases are TGCAGTGCTACCCGGGGCCAGGGTAGCAATCAGCCCCAGCATTTT. Encoded protein: CSATRGQGSNQPQHF.